Below, 21 T cell receptor beta chains from the same sample are listed, as sequenced in a study of T-cell reconstitution after alpha-beta-depleted transplantation in children (dated by TCRdb to the mid-2010s). Library creation used PCR. Sequencing took place on an Illumina HiSeq 2500. Molecular barcoding was employed in the preparation of TCR libraries, with unique molecular identifiers being used to normalize TCRbeta repertoire quantification. Using fastp trimming at Q25 and MiXCR clonotype assembly, TCRdb reanalyzed the public sequencing data and kept in-frame beta chains. Rows are combined by CDR3 protein, so each entry shows the most common genes and DNA. Within this sample are some 350,000 distinct CDR3 sequences, with around a tenth of them counted one time only. The leading ten clones occupy 2% to 3% of the sample. Material: PBMCs from the stem cell graft donor, obtained from the stem cell graft. The receptors were gathered from a human donor who donated a stem cell graft to a child with acute lymphoblastic leukemia.

V and J are TRBV12-3 or TRBV12-4 and TRBJ1-1, with D hard to call. The CDR3 extends over 14 amino acids. V gave up 5 bases and J gave up 1 base, with 11 bases separating them. The CDR3 DNA is TGTGCCAGCAGTCTGCGAAGGACGAACACTGAAGCTTTCTTT. It is translated as CASSLRRTNTEAFF.

Details on this clonotype: It may be a read error: a sequence one base away is much more abundant. The rearrangement links TRBV18 to TRBJ2-1; D gene unclear. Germline V CDR1 and CDR2: KGHSH, LQKENI. The CDR3 is made up of 15 amino acids. The CDR3 DNA follows: TGTGCCAGCTCACCACTGGCTGGCTTCTACAATGGGCAGTTCTTC. Translating it yields CASSPLAGFYNGQFF.

This clonotype was detected once. The germline gene is not matched at one end of the junction; a read error may be the cause. The rearrangement uses TRBV20-1 and TRBJ2-6; 7 bases align to TRBD1. CDR3 length: 16 residues. The germline V gene encodes CDR1 DFQATT and CDR2 SNEGSKA (reference sequence). CDR3 sequence: CSARDTQGTGASVLTF. The CDR3 bases are TGCAGTGCTAGAGACACACAGGGGACCGGGGCCAGCGTCCTGACTTTC.

The V gene is TRBV20-1, the J gene TRBJ2-1, with D uncertain. This CDR3 region has 14 residues. The germline V gene encodes CDR1 DFQATT and CDR2 SNEGSKA (reference sequence). V gave up 4 bases and J gave up 7 bases, with 17 bases separating them. CDR3 amino acids: CSAMTGRLGNEQFF. The CDR3 nucleotides are TGCAGTGCTATGACCGGGCGTCTAGGAAATGAGCAGTTCTTC.

This clonotype was seen more than once but under ten times. The rearrangement joins TRBV20-1 to TRBJ2-5; D remains unclear. The CDR3 runs 11 residues. The germline gives CDR1 DFQATT, CDR2 SNEGSKA (reference sequence). In DNA, the CDR3 is TGCAGCGTGGACGGGCAAGAGACCCAGTACTTC. This encodes CSVDGQETQYF.

In this sample, this clonotype turned up a few times. The rearrangement uses TRBV3-1 and TRBJ2-5, with D perhaps TRBD1 or TRBD2 (6 bases each). With 4 bases removed from V and 0 bases from J, the gap between germline ends came to 12 bases. This CDR3 has 15 amino acids. Germline V gives CDR1 LGHDT, CDR2 YNNKEL (reference sequence). The CDR3 nucleotides are TGTGCCAGCAGCCCCGACGGGGGCAACCAAGAGACCCAGTACTTC. Translating gives CASSPDGGNQETQYF.

V and J are TRBV30 and TRBJ1-5; the D is unclear. Looked up from germline, CDR1 is GTSNPN and CDR2 is SVGIG (reference sequence). V gave up 0 bases and J gave up 6 bases, with 9 bases separating them. The CDR3 spans 13 residues. In DNA, the CDR3 is TGTGCCTGGAGTGTCGGTCAAGCTCAGCCCCAGCATTTT. Translating gives CAWSVGQAQPQHF.

V and J are TRBV11-1 and TRBJ2-1; TRBD2 aligns across 13 bases. This CDR3 has 19 amino acids. CDR1 is SGHAT, CDR2 FQDESV, per germline (reference sequence). V was clipped by 2 bases and J by 0 bases; unmatched bases: 7. This CDR3 is CASSLTGLAGFLSYNEQFF. CDR3 DNA: TGTGCCAGCAGCTTAACGGGACTAGCGGGGTTTCTCTCCTACAATGAGCAGTTCTTC.

This clonotype has only a few counts. The CDR3 DNA reads as TGTGCCAGCAGCGCCTGGGGGGAGAATAATTCACCCCTCCACTTT. Its protein is CASSAWGENNSPLHF. The V gene is TRBV9, the J gene TRBJ1-6, with a weak D call TRBD1 (5 bases). The CDR3 sequence is 15 residues long. The germline V and J ends were trimmed by 3 bases and 5 bases, with 12 bases remaining between them. Looked up from germline, CDR1 is SGDLS and CDR2 is YYNGEE.

This clonotype was counted at least ten times. This chain links TRBV2 with TRBJ2-7; 7 bases are a match to TRBD1. CDR1 and CDR2 from the germline V gene are SNHLY and FYNNEI. This CDR3 is 14 amino acids long. V shed 7 bases and J 1 base; nucleotides not matched to a gene: 7. The CDR3 loop reads CASTLRTGSYEQYF. The CDR3 nucleotides are TGTGCCAGCACTCTCCGGACAGGTTCCTACGAGCAGTACTTC.

Here the CDR3 DNA reads TGTGCCAGCAGCTTAGTGTACGGGGCTGGGGATTCACCCCTCCACTTT. Translation gives CASSLVYGAGDSPLHF. The chain is built from TRBV7-2 and TRBJ1-6, with D perhaps matching TRBD1 (5 bases). With 1 base removed from V and 8 bases from J, the gap between germline ends came to 15 bases. CDR1 is SGHTA and CDR2 is FQGNSA in the germline V gene. This CDR3 has 16 amino acids.

The chain carries TRBV10-3 and TRBJ1-2; 11 bases fit TRBD1. Germline CDR1 ENHRY, CDR2 SYGVKD. This CDR3 comprises 17 residues. After removal of 2 bases from V and 4 bases from J, the junction contained 9 bases not matched to a gene. The DNA of the CDR3 is TGTGCCATCAGTGAGGGAGGAGGGGACAGGGGGATCTATGGCTACACCTTC. As protein: CAISEGGGDRGIYGYTF.

This clonotype was seen a handful of times. This chain uses TRBV12-3 or TRBV12-4 with TRBJ1-1; maybe TRBD1 (5 bases). V was trimmed by 8 bases and J by 0 bases, leaving 16 bases between them. The CDR3 is made up of 15 amino acids. In nucleotides, the CDR3 is TGTGCCAGCCGATACGCTCTAGGGGTGAACACTGAAGCTTTCTTT. This sequence encodes CASRYALGVNTEAFF.

This clonotype has a count of ten or more. This chain links TRBV18 with TRBJ2-3; 7 positions agree with TRBD2. Germline CDR1 is KGHSH and CDR2 is LQKENI. This CDR3 is 15 amino acids long. With 6 bases clipped from V and 6 bases from J, the junction kept 12 bases outside the gene matches. The CDR3 DNA sequence: TGTGCCAGCTCGCCCACAGCGGGATCGATGGATACGCAGTATTTT. Amino acid sequence: CASSPTAGSMDTQYF.

In its sample, this clonotype was seen a few times. This chain links TRBV7-2 with TRBJ2-7, with TRBD2 as a possible D gene (7 bases). Trimming stripped 8 bases from V and 4 bases from J, with 15 bases between. The germline gives CDR1 SGHTA, CDR2 FQGNSA. The CDR3 loop spans 13 amino acids. The CDR3 is CASGRGGSYEQYF. As DNA, the CDR3 is TGTGCCAGCGGAAGGGGGGGATCTTACGAGCAGTACTTC.

This clonotype was found a few times. The V and J genes are TRBV15 and TRBJ2-1, with D perhaps matching TRBD1 (5 bases). The CDR3 consists of 16 residues. Per germline, CDR1 LNHNV and CDR2 YYDKDF (reference sequence). Trimming removed 5 bases from V and 5 bases from J, with 19 bases in between. CDR3 in amino acids: CATSAPPLVRDNEQFF. DNA for the CDR3: TGTGCCACCAGCGCTCCCCCCCTTGTCAGGGACAATGAGCAGTTCTTC.

The rearrangement uses TRBV29-1 and TRBJ2-7; TRBD2 is a possible D gene (6 bases). The germline V gene has CDR1 SQVTM and CDR2 ANQGSEA. V was clipped by 1 base and J by 0 bases, with 10 bases between them. This CDR3 has 14 residues. CDR3 loop: CSVEGPGDSYEQYF. Written as DNA, the CDR3 is TGCAGCGTTGAAGGGCCGGGAGACTCCTACGAGCAGTACTTC.

The chain recombines TRBV6-6 with TRBJ1-1; the D gene is possibly TRBD1 (5 bases). Germline V lookup: CDR1 MNHNY, CDR2 SVGAGI (reference sequence). V lost 11 bases and J 0 bases, leaving 10 bases between the germline ends. The CDR3 length is 12 residues. The CDR3 region has the DNA TGTGCCTCCACGGACATGAACACTGAAGCTTTCTTT. Translated, it gives CASTDMNTEAFF.

This clonotype was detected many times. The chain couples TRBV9 to TRBJ2-7, with 7 bases matching TRBD2. Germline V gene data show CDR1 as SGDLS and CDR2 as YYNGEE. The CDR3 runs to 13 residues. Losses at the gene ends were 3 bases for V and 6 bases for J; bases not matched to a gene: 6. The chain's CDR3 is CASSAAGDSEQYF. The CDR3 bases are TGTGCCAGCAGCGCCGCGGGAGACTCCGAGCAGTACTTC.

The chain carries TRBV7-2 and TRBJ2-1; D call uncertain. The CDR3 covers 14 residues. Per germline, CDR1 SGHTA and CDR2 FQGNSA. V was clipped by 0 bases and J by 10 bases, with 13 bases between them. CDR3 DNA: TGTGCCAGCAGCTTAGCGCGGTCAGTCCGCGAGCAGTTCTTC. This encodes CASSLARSVREQFF. The whole variable domain, remainder taken from reference TRBV7-2 and TRBJ2-1, is GAGVSQSPSNKVTEKGKDVELRCDPISGHTALYWYRQSLGQGLEFLIYFQGNSAPDKSGLPSDRFSAERTGGSVSTLTIQRTQQEDSAVYLCASSLARSVREQFFGPGTRLTVL.

The V call is TRBV7-6, the J call TRBJ2-7, with 9 bases that match TRBD2. From germline, CDR1 is SGHVS and CDR2 FNYEAQ. The CDR3 has 15 residues. J gave up 1 base and V 6 bases, and 7 bases lay outside the gene matches. CDR3 DNA sequence: TGTGCCAGCAGTCCGAGCGGGAGGTGGTCCTACGAGCAGTACTTC. Translated: CASSPSGRWSYEQYF.